This is a list of T cell receptor beta chains from one sample in a study of blood T cell repertoires in COVID-19. Here immunoSEQ multiplex PCR was the method, and the copy in TCRdb shows in-frame clones only, minus some. The table lists 490,000 or so clones, about 85% of them singletons, with 7% to 10% in the top ten. The sequenced material came from PBMCs or T cells enriched from blood (not recorded which). The receptors originated from a woman aged 55 to 70 who had recovered from COVID-19. The CDR3 runs from the conserved cysteine through the conserved F or W. A D gene is named only where the DNA matches it firmly. Rows may omit the clone size; those that give it use once, few, many or a size class.

j_call cdr3_length clone_size d_call v_call cdr3_nt cdr3_aa
TRBJ1-2 15 NA TRBD1 TRBV24-1 TGTGCCACCAGTGATCCGGGACAGGGGGCTTCGGGCTACACCTTC CATSDPGQGASGYTF
TRBJ2-3 16 NA NA TRBV5-5 TGTGCCAGCAGCTTGGAGTACAGGGGGGGCCTCCTTACGCAGTATTTT CASSLEYRGGLLTQYF
TRBJ1-3 18 few NA TRBV3-1/TRBV3-2 TGTGCCAGCAGCAATTCCCACGGTCGAGGGAGCTCTGGAAACACCATATATTTT CASSNSHGRGSSGNTIYF
TRBJ2-2 13 NA NA TRBV14 TGTGCCAGCAGCCTAAACATGGCCGGGGAGCTGTTTTTT CASSLNMAGELFF
TRBJ2-1 16 NA TRBD2 TRBV7-2 TGTGCCAGCAGCTACGGACTAGCGGGGGCTGGTAATGAGCAGTTCTTC CASSYGLAGAGNEQFF
TRBJ2-3 16 NA TRBD2 TRBV3-1/TRBV3-2 TGTGCCAGCAGCCATACACGGGGACGGGGGGGAGATACGCAGTATTTT CASSHTRGRGGDTQYF
TRBJ2-1 15 NA TRBD2 TRBV9 TGTGCCAGCAGTGAGGGACTAGCGCCTTCCGATGAGCAGTTCTTC CASSEGLAPSDEQFF
TRBJ2-2 18 NA NA TRBV3-1/TRBV3-2 TGTGCCAGCAGCCAAGATATCGGGAGGACAGCGAACACCGGGGAGCTGTTTTTT CASSQDIGRTANTGELFF
TRBJ1-2 10 once NA TRBV20-1 TGCAGTGCTAGAGATAATGGCTACACCTTC CSARDNGYTF
TRBJ2-1 13 NA NA TRBV6-4 TGTGCCAGCAGTCCAGCGAGCAACAATGAGCAGTTCTTC CASSPASNNEQFF
TRBJ2-5 12 NA NA TRBV24-1 TGTGCCACCAATTGGCTAGCGGAGACCCAGTACTTC CATNWLAETQYF
TRBJ2-2 14 NA NA TRBV30 TGTGCCTGGAGTGTAGGCGGGGCTACCGGGGAGCTGTTTTTT CAWSVGGATGELFF
TRBJ1-1 15 NA NA TRBV9 TGTGCCAGCAGCGTAGCCCCCTCTATGAACACTGAAGCTTTCTTT CASSVAPSMNTEAFF
TRBJ2-2 15 NA TRBD1 TRBV6-5 TGTGCCAGCAGCCGTAGACAGGGATTCGGCGGGGAGCTGTTTTTT CASSRRQGFGGELFF
TRBJ1-1 14 NA TRBD1 TRBV3-1/TRBV3-2 TGTGCCAGCAGCCCGGACAGACAGGGCCCTGAAGCTTTCTTT CASSPDRQGPEAFF
TRBJ2-7 16 once TRBD1 TRBV11-3 TGTGCCAGCACCCCTGCTGGGACAGGGTCCTCAGGGGAGCAGTACTTC CASTPAGTGSSGEQYF
TRBJ2-5 18 NA TRBD1 TRBV4-1 TGCGCCAGCAGCCAAGAAGTGCTGTCGGACAGGGGGCGGGAGACCCAGTACTTC CASSQEVLSDRGRETQYF
TRBJ2-6 17 once TRBD1 TRBV7-8 TGTGCCAGCAGCGCTGACAGGGAGATCTCTGGGGCCAACGTCCTGACTTTC CASSADREISGANVLTF
TRBJ2-1 18 NA NA TRBV12-2 TGTGCAAGTCGCCCCCGACTAGCGGGGGACCTACTTCGTAATGAGCAGTTCTTC CASRPRLAGDLLRNEQFF
TRBJ1-5 18 NA TRBD1 TRBV5-4 TGTGCCAAACCCCTCTATCCGGGACAGACTTATAGCAATCAGCCCCAGCATTTT CAKPLYPGQTYSNQPQHF